A single sample is the source of the 9 T cell receptor beta chains below, sequenced in a study of technical replicates of blood from a few donors. TCRdb's copy holds only in-frame clones and misses some; the assay was immunoSEQ multiplex PCR. The data show around 69,000 clones, almost 98% seen once. Material: T cells isolated from PBMCs. The receptors derive from a human donor in good health.

This clone was counted once. This chain links TRBV5-4 with TRBJ2-3, with D uncertain. The CDR3 extends over 14 amino acids. Trimming removed 4 bases from V and 2 bases from J, with 11 bases in between. Germline V gene sequence: CDR1 SGHNT, CDR2 YYREEE (reference sequence). In DNA form, the CDR3 reads TGTGCCAGCAGCGGCCTCGAACCCACAGATACGCAGTATTTT. Its translation is CASSGLEPTDTQYF.

The J gene is TRBJ1-4, the V gene TRBV11-2; D might be TRBD1 (5 bases). The CDR3 extends over 17 amino acids. The germline gives CDR1 SGHAT, CDR2 FQNNGV. V lost 5 bases and J 4 bases, leaving 20 bases between the germline ends. This CDR3 is CASSQIPWGRFNEKLFF. The CDR3 coding sequence is TGTGCCAGCAGCCAGATCCCTTGGGGCCGGTTTAATGAAAAACTGTTTTTT.

V and J are TRBV5-1 and TRBJ2-5, with 7 positions matching TRBD2. Per the germline V gene, CDR1 is SGHRS and CDR2 is YFSETQ. The CDR3 totals 16 residues. V was pared by 0 bases and J by 1 base, with 6 bases of the junction left unmatched. Written as DNA, the CDR3 is TGCGCCAGCAGCTTGGCTCTAGCGGAACTCCAAGAGACCCAGTACTTC. Amino acid sequence: CASSLALAELQETQYF.

This chain connects TRBV5-1 to TRBJ1-2; TRBD1 aligns across 7 bases. V lost 0 bases and J lost 4; bases outside the gene matches: 6. Germline V gene data show CDR1 as SGHRS and CDR2 as YFSETQ. This CDR3 spans 15 amino acids. CDR3 nucleotides: TGCGCCAGCAGCTTGGACCCAGGGGGAGGCTATGGCTACACCTTC. Its translation: CASSLDPGGGYGYTF.

The chain uses TRBV5-1 and TRBJ2-7; a weak D match, TRBD1 (6 bases). Trimming removed 4 bases at V and 4 bases at J, with 12 bases between. This CDR3 comprises 13 residues. Germline CDR1 SGHRS, CDR2 YFSETQ. The DNA of the CDR3 is TGCGCCAGCAGCGATCAGGGGACGTACGAGCAGTACTTC. Protein product: CASSDQGTYEQYF.

This clone was detected once. The chain has TRBV28 and TRBJ2-5; TRBD2 agrees at 10 bases. There are 16 residues in the CDR3. Germline V gene data show CDR1 as MDHEN and CDR2 as SYDVKM. Germline trimming cut 5 bases from V and 3 bases from J; bases unmatched to any gene: 9. The CDR3 coding sequence is TGTGCCAGCAGTGACTACGGGACTAGCGAAAAAGAGACCCAGTACTTC. This codes for CASSDYGTSEKETQYF.

V and J are TRBV28 and TRBJ2-7, with 8 bases fitting TRBD1. With V trimmed by 2 bases and J by 5 bases, 8 bases remained unmatched. This CDR3 is 15 amino acids long. Germline lookup yields CDR1 MDHEN and CDR2 SYDVKM. The CDR3 coding sequence is TGTGCCAGCAGTTTAGAGACCACAGGGGGGAACGAGCAGTACTTC. Translated, it gives CASSLETTGGNEQYF.

The chain employs TRBV28 and TRBJ1-4; D may be TRBD1 (5 bases). Germline V gene lookup returns CDR1 MDHEN and CDR2 SYDVKM. The ends were cut back, 7 bases at V and 4 bases at J, with 13 bases in the middle. The CDR3 length is 14 residues. The CDR3 sequence: CASKSHRINEKLFF. DNA of the CDR3: TGTGCCAGCAAATCCCACAGGATTAATGAAAAACTGTTTTTT.

The chain is built from TRBV29-1 and TRBJ1-4, with TRBD1 identical over 11 bases. V was clipped by 6 bases and J by 13 bases; unmatched bases: 16. CDR1 and CDR2 (germline): SQVTM, ANQGSEA. The CDR3 runs 15 residues. The CDR3 spells CSVSRDRGNRRVLFF. The CDR3 DNA reads TGCAGCGTCTCAAGGGACAGGGGGAATCGTAGAGTACTGTTTTTT.